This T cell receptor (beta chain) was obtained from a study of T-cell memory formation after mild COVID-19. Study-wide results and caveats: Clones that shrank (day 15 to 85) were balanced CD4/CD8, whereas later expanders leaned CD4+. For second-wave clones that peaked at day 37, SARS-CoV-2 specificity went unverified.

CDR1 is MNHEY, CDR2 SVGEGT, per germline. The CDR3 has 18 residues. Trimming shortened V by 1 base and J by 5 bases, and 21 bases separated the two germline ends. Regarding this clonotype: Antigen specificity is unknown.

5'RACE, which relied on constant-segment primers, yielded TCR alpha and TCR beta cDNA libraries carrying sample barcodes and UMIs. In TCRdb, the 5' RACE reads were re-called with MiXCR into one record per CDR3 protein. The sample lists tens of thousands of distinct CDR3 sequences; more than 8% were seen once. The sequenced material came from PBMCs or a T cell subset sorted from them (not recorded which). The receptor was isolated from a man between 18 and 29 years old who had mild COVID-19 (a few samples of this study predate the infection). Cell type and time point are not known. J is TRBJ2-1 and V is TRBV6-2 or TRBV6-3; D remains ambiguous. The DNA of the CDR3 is TGTGCCAGCAGTTACTGGCTTAAACAAACGTATTCCGACAATGAGCAGTTCTTC. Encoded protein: CASSYWLKQTYSDNEQFF.